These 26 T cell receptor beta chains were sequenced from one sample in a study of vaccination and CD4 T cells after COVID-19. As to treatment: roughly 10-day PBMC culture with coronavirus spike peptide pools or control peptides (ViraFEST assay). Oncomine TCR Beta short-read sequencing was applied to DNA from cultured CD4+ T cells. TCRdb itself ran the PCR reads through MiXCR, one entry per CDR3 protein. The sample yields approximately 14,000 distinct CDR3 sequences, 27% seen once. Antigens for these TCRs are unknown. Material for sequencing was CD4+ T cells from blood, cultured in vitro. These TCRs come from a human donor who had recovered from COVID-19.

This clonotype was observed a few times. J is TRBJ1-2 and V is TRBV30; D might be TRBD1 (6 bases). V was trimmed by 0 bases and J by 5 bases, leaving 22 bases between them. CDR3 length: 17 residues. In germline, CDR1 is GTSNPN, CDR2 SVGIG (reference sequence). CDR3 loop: CAWSVSGIRGPPYGYTF. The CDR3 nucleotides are TGTGCCTGGAGTGTATCAGGAATCAGGGGACCTCCGTATGGCTACACCTTC.

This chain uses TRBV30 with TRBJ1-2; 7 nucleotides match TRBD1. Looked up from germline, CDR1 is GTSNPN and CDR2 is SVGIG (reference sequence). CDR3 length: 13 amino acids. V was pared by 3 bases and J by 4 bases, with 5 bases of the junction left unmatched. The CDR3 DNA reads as TGTGCCTGGAGCCGGGACAGACCCTATGGCTACACCTTC. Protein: CAWSRDRPYGYTF.

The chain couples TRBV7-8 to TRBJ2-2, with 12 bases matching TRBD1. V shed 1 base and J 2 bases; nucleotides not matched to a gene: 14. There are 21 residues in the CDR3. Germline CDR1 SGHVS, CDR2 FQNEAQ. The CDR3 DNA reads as TGTGCCAGCAGCTTAGTTCTGATAACCGGGACAGGGGGCAGAAACACCGGGGAGCTGTTTTTT. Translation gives CASSLVLITGTGGRNTGELFF.

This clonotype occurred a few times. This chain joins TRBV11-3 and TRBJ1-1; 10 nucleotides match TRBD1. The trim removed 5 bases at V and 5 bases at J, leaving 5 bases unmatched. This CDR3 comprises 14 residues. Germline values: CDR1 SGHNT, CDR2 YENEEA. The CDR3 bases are TGTGCCAGCAGCGACAGGGGGCGGCGAACTGAAGCTTTCTTT. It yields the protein CASSDRGRRTEAFF.

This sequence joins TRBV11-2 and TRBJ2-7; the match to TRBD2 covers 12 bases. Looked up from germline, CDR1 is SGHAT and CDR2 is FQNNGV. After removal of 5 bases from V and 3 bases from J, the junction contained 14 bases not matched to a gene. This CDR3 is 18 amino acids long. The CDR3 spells CASSPRRLAGGTYYEQYF. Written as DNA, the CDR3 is TGTGCCAGCAGCCCCCGGAGGCTAGCGGGGGGGACGTACTACGAGCAGTACTTC.

The CDR3 loop reads CASSPRQNEKLFF. DNA of the CDR3: TGTGCCAGCAGTCCCCGACAGAATGAAAAACTGTTTTTT. The chain couples TRBV12-3 or TRBV12-4 to TRBJ1-4; D is possibly TRBD1 (5 bases). Trimming removed 5 bases from V and 5 bases from J, with 9 bases in between. This CDR3 comprises 13 residues.

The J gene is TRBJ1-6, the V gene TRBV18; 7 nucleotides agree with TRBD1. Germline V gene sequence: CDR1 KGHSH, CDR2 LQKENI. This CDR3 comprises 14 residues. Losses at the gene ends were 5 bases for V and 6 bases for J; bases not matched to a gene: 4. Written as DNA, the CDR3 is TGTGCCAGCTCATCCGGGACAGCTAATTCACCCCTCCACTTT. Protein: CASSSGTANSPLHF.

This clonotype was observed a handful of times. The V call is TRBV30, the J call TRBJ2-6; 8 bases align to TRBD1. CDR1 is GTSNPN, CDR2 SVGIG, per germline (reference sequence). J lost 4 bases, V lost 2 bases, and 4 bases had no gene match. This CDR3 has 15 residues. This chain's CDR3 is CAWSQGASGANVLTF. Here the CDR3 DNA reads TGTGCCTGGAGTCAGGGGGCGTCGGGGGCCAACGTCCTGACTTTC.

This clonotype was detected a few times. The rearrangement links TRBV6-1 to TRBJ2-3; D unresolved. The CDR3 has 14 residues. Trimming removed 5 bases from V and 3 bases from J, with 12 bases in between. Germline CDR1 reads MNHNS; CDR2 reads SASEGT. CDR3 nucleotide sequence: TGTGCCAGCAGTAGAGCCGGGCCTACAGATACGCAGTATTTT. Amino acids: CASSRAGPTDTQYF.

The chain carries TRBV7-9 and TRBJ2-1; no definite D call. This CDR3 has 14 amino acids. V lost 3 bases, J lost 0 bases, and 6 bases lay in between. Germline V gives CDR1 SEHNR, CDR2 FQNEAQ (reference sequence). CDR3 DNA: TGTGCCAGCAGCTTGATTAGCTCCTACAATGAGCAGTTCTTC. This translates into CASSLISSYNEQFF.

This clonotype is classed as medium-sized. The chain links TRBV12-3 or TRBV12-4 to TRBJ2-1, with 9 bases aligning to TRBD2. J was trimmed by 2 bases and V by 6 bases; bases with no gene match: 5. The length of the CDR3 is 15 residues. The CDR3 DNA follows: TGTGCCAGCAGCTTCAGCGGGGGGCCCTACAATGAGCAGTTCTTC. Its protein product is CASSFSGGPYNEQFF.

CDR3 DNA sequence: TGTGCCAGCAGCGTTGGACAGCGCACAGATACGCAGTATTTT. Its translation: CASSVGQRTDTQYF. V is TRBV9 and J is TRBJ2-3, with D possibly being TRBD1 (6 bases). Germline V gene lookup returns CDR1 SGDLS and CDR2 YYNGEE. V was clipped by 2 bases and J by 1 base, with 8 bases between them. CDR3 length: 14 residues.

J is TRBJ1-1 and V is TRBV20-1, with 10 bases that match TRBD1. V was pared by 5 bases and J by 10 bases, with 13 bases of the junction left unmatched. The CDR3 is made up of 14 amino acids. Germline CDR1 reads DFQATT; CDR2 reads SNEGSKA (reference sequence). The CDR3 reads CSALPRDRGAVAFF. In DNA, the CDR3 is TGCAGTGCTCTGCCCCGGGACAGGGGAGCGGTAGCTTTCTTT.

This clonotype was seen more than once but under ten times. The CDR3 nucleotides read TGTGCCAGCAGTGAAGGGTGGAGCACTGAAGCTTTCTTT. It specifies CASSEGWSTEAFF. V usage is TRBV2 and J usage is TRBJ1-1; D remains ambiguous. The CDR3 spans 13 residues. Trimming removed 1 base from V and 4 bases from J, with 7 bases in between. The germline V gene encodes CDR1 SNHLY and CDR2 FYNNEI.

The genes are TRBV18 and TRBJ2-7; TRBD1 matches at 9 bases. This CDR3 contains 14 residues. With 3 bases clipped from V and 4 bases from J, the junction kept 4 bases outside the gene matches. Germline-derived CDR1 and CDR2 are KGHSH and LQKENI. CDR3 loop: CASSPGQGWYEQYF. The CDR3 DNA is TGTGCCAGCTCACCGGGACAGGGATGGTACGAGCAGTACTTC.

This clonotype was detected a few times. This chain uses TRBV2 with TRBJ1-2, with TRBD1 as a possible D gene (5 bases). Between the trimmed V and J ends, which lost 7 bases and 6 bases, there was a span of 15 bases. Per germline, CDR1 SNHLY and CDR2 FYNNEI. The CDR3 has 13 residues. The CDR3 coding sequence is TGTGCCAGCAAGGACGAGGGGTCCCATGGCTACACCTTC. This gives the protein CASKDEGSHGYTF. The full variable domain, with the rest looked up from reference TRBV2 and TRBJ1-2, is EPEVTQTPSHQVTQMGQEVILRCVPISNHLYFYWYRQILGQKVEFLVSFYNNEISEKSEIFDDQFSVERPDGSNFTLKIRSTKLEDSAMYFCASKDEGSHGYTFGSGTRLTVV.

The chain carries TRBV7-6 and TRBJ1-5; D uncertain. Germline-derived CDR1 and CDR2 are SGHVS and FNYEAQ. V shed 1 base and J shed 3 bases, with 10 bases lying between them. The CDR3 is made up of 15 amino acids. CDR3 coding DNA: TGTGCCAGCAGCTTAGGTGTTGGAATCAATCAGCCCCAGCATTTT. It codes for CASSLGVGINQPQHF.

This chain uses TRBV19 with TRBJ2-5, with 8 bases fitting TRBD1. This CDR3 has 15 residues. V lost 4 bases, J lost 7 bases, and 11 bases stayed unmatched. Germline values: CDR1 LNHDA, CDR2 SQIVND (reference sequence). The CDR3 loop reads CASSNAGQALGTQYF. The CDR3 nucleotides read TGTGCCAGTAGTAACGCGGGACAGGCCTTAGGGACCCAGTACTTC.

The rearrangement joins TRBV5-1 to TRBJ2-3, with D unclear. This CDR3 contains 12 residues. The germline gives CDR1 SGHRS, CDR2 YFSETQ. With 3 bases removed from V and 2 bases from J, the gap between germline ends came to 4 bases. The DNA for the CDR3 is TGCGCCAGCAGCTCCCCCACAGATACGCAGTATTTT. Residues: CASSSPTDTQYF.

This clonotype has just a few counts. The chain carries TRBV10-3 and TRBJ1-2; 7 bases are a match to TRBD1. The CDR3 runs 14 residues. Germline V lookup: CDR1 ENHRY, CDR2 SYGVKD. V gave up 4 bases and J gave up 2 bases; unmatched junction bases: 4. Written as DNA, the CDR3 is TGTGCCATCAGTGCCTCGACAGGGAACTATGGCTACACCTTC. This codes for CAISASTGNYGYTF.

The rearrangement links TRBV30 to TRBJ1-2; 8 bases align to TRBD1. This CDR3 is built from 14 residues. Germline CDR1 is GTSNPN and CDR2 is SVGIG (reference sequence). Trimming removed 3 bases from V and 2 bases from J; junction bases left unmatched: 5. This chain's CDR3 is CAWSPRTGNYGYTF. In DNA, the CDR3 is TGTGCCTGGAGCCCCCGGACAGGGAACTATGGCTACACCTTC. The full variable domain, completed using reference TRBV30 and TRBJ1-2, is SQTIHQWPATLVQPVGSPLSLECTVEGTSNPNLYWYRQAAGRGLQLLFYSVGIGQISSEVPQNLSASRPQDRQFILSSKKLLLSDSGFYLCAWSPRTGNYGYTFGSGTRLTVV.

In DNA, the CDR3 is TGTGCCAGCAGTGCCAGGGAGACCGGGGAGCTGTTTTTT. It specifies CASSARETGELFF. The V and J genes are TRBV2 and TRBJ2-2; D is possibly TRBD1 or TRBD2 (5 bases each). V was trimmed by 4 bases and J by 5 bases, leaving 8 bases between them. The CDR3 has 13 residues. Germline values: CDR1 SNHLY, CDR2 FYNNEI.

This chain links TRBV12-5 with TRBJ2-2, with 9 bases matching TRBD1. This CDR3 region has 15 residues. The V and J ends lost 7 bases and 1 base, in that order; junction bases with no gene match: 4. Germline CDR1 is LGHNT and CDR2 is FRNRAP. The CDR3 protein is CASAPGQGNTGELFF. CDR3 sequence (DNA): TGTGCTAGTGCCCCGGGACAGGGGAACACCGGGGAGCTGTTTTTT.

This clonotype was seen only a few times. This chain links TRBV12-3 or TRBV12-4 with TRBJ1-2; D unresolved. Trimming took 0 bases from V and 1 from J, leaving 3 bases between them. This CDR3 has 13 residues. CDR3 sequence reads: CASSLASNYGYTF. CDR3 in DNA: TGTGCCAGCAGTTTAGCCAGTAACTATGGCTACACCTTC.

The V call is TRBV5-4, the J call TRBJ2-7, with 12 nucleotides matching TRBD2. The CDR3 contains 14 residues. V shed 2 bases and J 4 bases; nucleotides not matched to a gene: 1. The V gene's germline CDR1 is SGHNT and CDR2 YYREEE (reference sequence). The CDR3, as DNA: TGTGCCAGCAGCTTCACTAGCGGGGGGTACGAGCAGTACTTC. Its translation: CASSFTSGGYEQYF.

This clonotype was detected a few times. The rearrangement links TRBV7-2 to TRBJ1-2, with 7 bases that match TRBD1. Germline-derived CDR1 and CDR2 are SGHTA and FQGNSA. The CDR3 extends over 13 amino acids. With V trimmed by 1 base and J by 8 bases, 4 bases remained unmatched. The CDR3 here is CASSLGQGKGYTF. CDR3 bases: TGTGCCAGCAGCTTAGGACAGGGAAAGGGCTACACCTTC.